The sequence of this T cell receptor beta chain was determined in a study of T cells in Graves' hyperthyroidism and ophthalmopathy. Study conclusions and caveats: Most expanded thyroid clonotypes above 0.001 also appeared in blood. With a median lead of roughly 6.2 months before onset, the model predicted ophthalmopathy.

The study excluded patients with uncontrolled infection, other autoimmune disease, pregnancy or lactation. Diagnoses used clinical symptoms, serum thyroxine and TRAb, thyroid ultrasound and orbital computed tomography. V was clipped by 0 bases and J by 5 bases, with 10 bases between them. Per germline, CDR1 MGHRA and CDR2 YSYEKL. The CDR3 runs 15 residues. Researchers amplified the TCR beta CDR3 regions from RNA transcripts. When the TCR CDR3 underwent first-round RT-PCR, the HTBI primer set was used. Using its own MiXCR run on the multiplex PCR reads, TCRdb lists one record per CDR3 protein. The sample includes a few hundred thousand distinct CDR3 sequences, around 13% of them seen just once. This clonotype was counted many times. Its target is not known.

The chain carries TRBV4-1 and TRBJ2-2; D call uncertain. The sequence was collected from a woman aged 25 to 39 with Graves' hyperthyroidism that later progressed to Graves' ophthalmopathy. The sample was blood. CDR3 bases: TGCGCCAGCAGCCAAGATAGATCCCGAACCGGGGAGCTGTTTTTT. Protein: CASSQDRSRTGELFF.